A single sample gave rise to the 29 T cell receptor beta chains below, sequenced in a study of blood T cell repertoires in COVID-19. Profiling relied on immunoSEQ multiplex PCR, and the TCRdb table lists in-frame clones only, not all of them. The table records a few hundred thousand clones, 85% of them present only once. The sample was PBMCs or T cells enriched from blood (not recorded which). The receptor source for this set is a woman aged 45-65 years who had been exposed to COVID-19.

The chain has TRBV4-2 and TRBJ1-3; D is ambiguous. The CDR3 has 16 amino acids. With 0 bases removed from V and 7 bases from J, the gap between germline ends came to 16 bases. Germline values: CDR1 LGHNA, CDR2 YNFKEQ. This chain's CDR3 is CASSQDRRTSTNTIYF. For the CDR3, the DNA is TGTGCCAGCAGCCAAGATAGGAGGACCTCTACTAACACCATATATTTT.

CDR3 in amino acids: CASSPSEPEETQYF. The CDR3 DNA reads TGTGCCAGCAGCCCGAGCGAACCTGAAGAGACCCAGTACTTC. The chain links TRBV9 to TRBJ2-5; no definite D call. The V gene lost 4 bases and the J gene lost 3 bases, with 13 bases spanning the gap. The CDR3 has 14 amino acids. Germline CDR1 and CDR2: SGDLS and YYNGEE.

A few counts support this clone. J is TRBJ1-1 and V is TRBV5-1; 9 positions agree with TRBD1. Germline V gene sequence: CDR1 SGHRS, CDR2 YFSETQ. Trimming at V came to 4 bases and at J to 3 bases, leaving 10 bases not matched to a gene. The length of the CDR3 is 16 residues. Here the CDR3 DNA reads TGCGCCAGCAGCACCACAGGGGGCGCATTGGACACTGAAGCTTTCTTT. Amino acids: CASSTTGGALDTEAFF. The full variable domain, completed using reference TRBV5-1 and TRBJ1-1, is KAGVTQTPRYLIKTRGQQVTLSCSPISGHRSVSWYQQTPGQGLQFLFEYFSETQRNKGNFPGRFSGRQFSNSRSEMNVSTLELGDSALYLCASSTTGGALDTEAFFGQGTRLTVV.

The gene calls are TRBV3-1 (or the pseudogene TRBV3-2) and TRBJ2-1, with 15 bases identical to TRBD2. The germline V gene encodes CDR1 LGHDT and CDR2 YNNKEL (reference sequence). The ends lost 5 bases at V and 0 bases at J; junction bases unmatched: 8. The CDR3 totals 19 residues. CDR3 region: CASSKGGLAGGSSYNEQFF. The CDR3 DNA follows: TGTGCCAGCAGCAAAGGGGGACTAGCGGGGGGTAGCTCCTACAATGAGCAGTTCTTC.

V usage is TRBV6-1 and J usage is TRBJ2-3; possibly TRBD2 for D (7 bases). The CDR3 has 15 residues. From germline, CDR1 is MNHNS and CDR2 SASEGT. V gave up 2 bases and J gave up 4 bases, with 13 bases separating them. The CDR3 DNA follows: TGTGCCAGCAGTGAATTAAGGGGGGGATCAGATACGCAGTATTTT. Translating gives CASSELRGGSDTQYF.

Only one count was recorded for this clone. The chain is built from TRBV5-1 and TRBJ2-5, with 11 bases lining up with TRBD1. The germline V gene encodes CDR1 SGHRS and CDR2 YFSETQ. The CDR3 runs to 17 residues. V lost 0 bases and J lost 2; bases outside the gene matches: 6. Written as DNA, the CDR3 is TGCGCCAGCAGCTTGGGAGGACAGGGGGCTCGGCAAGAGACCCAGTACTTC. The encoded protein is CASSLGGQGARQETQYF.

V is TRBV23-1 and J is TRBJ1-1, with D maybe TRBD1 (5 bases). TRBV23-1 is designated an ORF whose function remains uncertain. V gave up 8 bases and J gave up 2 bases, with 21 bases separating them. The CDR3 is 16 amino acids. The CDR3 DNA sequence: TGCGCCAGCTCCCCGCAGGGTCCCTGGGCTAACACTGAAGCTTTCTTT. Translating it yields CASSPQGPWANTEAFF.

CDR3 amino acids: CASSKNTEAFF. CDR3 coding DNA: TGTGCCAGCAGTAAGAACACTGAAGCTTTCTTT. The chain carries TRBV11-1 and TRBJ1-1; D gene unclear. This CDR3 spans 11 amino acids. CDR1 is SGHAT and CDR2 is FQDESV in the germline V gene (reference sequence). V lost 6 bases to trimming and J lost 1 base, with 3 bases between them.

The CDR3 is CASSKYAVGVALRGSYEQYF. CDR3 in DNA: TGTGCCAGCAGCAAATATGCGGTAGGGGTAGCATTGCGAGGCTCCTACGAGCAGTACTTC. The chain is built from TRBV21-1 and TRBJ2-7; TRBD1 reflects the table's D call only, with no check against the DNA. TRBV21-1 is a known pseudogene. This CDR3 spans 20 amino acids.

The chain is built from TRBV6-5 and TRBJ1-5, with a weak D call TRBD1 (5 bases). The germline gives CDR1 MNHEY, CDR2 SVGAGI. V was cut by 6 bases and J by 7 bases, with 13 bases left in between. The CDR3 runs to 13 residues. This CDR3 is CASRDGAGQPQHF. CDR3 DNA: TGTGCCAGCAGGGATGGGGCAGGGCAGCCCCAGCATTTT.

The V call is TRBV28, the J call TRBJ1-4, with 8 bases lining up with TRBD1. Germline CDR1 is MDHEN and CDR2 is SYDVKM. V dropped 4 bases and J dropped 2; count of bases not matched to a gene: 3. This CDR3 has 15 residues. This CDR3 is CASSSSGGTNEKLFF. CDR3 in DNA: TGTGCCAGCAGTTCCTCAGGGGGCACTAATGAAAAACTGTTTTTT. Supplemented by reference TRBV28 and TRBJ1-4, the full variable domain reads DVKVTQSSRYLVKRTGEKVFLECVQDMDHENMFWYRQDPGLGLRLIYFSYDVKMKEKGDIPEGYSVSREKKERFSLILESASTNQTSMYLCASSSSGGTNEKLFFGSGTQLSVL.

The chain uses TRBV5-1 and TRBJ2-3; 7 bases are shared with TRBD1. In germline, CDR1 is SGHRS, CDR2 YFSETQ. J gave up 4 bases and V 4 bases, and 9 bases lay outside the gene matches. CDR3 size: 15 residues. The CDR3 coding sequence is TGCGCCAGCAGCCTCGGGACAGATTGGGCAGATACGCAGTATTTT. It encodes CASSLGTDWADTQYF.

The chain has TRBV30 and TRBJ2-1; the D gene is possibly TRBD2 (5 bases). CDR1 and CDR2 from the germline V gene are GTSNPN and SVGIG (reference sequence). V shed 5 bases and J shed 3 bases, with 5 bases lying between them. CDR3 size: 11 residues. CDR3 sequence: CAWDYYNEQFF. CDR3 in DNA: TGTGCCTGGGACTACTACAATGAGCAGTTCTTC.

This chain links TRBV11-2 with TRBJ2-5; D possibly corresponds to TRBD1 (5 bases). The germline CDR1 and CDR2 sequences are SGHAT and FQNNGV. The CDR3 consists of 16 residues. Trimming removed 0 bases at V and 0 bases at J, with 11 bases between. DNA for the CDR3: TGTGCCAGCAGCTTAGATAACAGGCATCACCAAGAGACCCAGTACTTC. This gives the protein CASSLDNRHHQETQYF. Drawing the rest from reference TRBV11-2 and TRBJ2-5, the complete variable domain is EAGVAQSPRYKIIEKRQSVAFWCNPISGHATLYWYQQILGQGPKLLIQFQNNGVVDDSQLPKDRFSAERLKGVDSTLKIQPAKLEDSAVYLCASSLDNRHHQETQYFGPGTRLLVL.

The chain uses TRBV6-4 and TRBJ1-1; D call uncertain. Germline loops: CDR1 MRHNA, CDR2 SNTAGT. The CDR3 sequence is 14 residues long. V lost 4 bases to trimming and J lost 0 bases, with 9 bases between them. This chain's CDR3 is CASSAEHLNTEAFF. For the CDR3, the DNA is TGTGCCAGCAGTGCTGAACACCTGAACACTGAAGCTTTCTTT.

The J gene is TRBJ1-2, the V gene TRBV12-3 or TRBV12-4; the D is unclear. The CDR3 sequence is 12 residues long. The V gene lost 7 bases and the J gene lost 4 bases, with 10 bases spanning the gap. CDR3 coding DNA: TGTGCCAGCACCAAGTACAGCTATGGCTACACCTTC. Residues: CASTKYSYGYTF.

This clone was seen more than once but under ten times. The chain is built from TRBV10-1 and TRBJ2-1, with 9 bases identical to TRBD1. CDR1 is WNHNN and CDR2 is SYGVQD in the germline V gene (reference sequence). The CDR3 has 13 residues. The ends lost 7 bases at V and 3 bases at J; junction bases unmatched: 1. Written as DNA, the CDR3 is TGCGCCAGCACGGACAGGGGCTACAATGAGCAGTTCTTC. It codes for CASTDRGYNEQFF.

This chain uses TRBV18 with TRBJ1-1; maybe TRBD1 (5 bases). The CDR3 extends over 14 amino acids. V lost 2 bases and J 1 base, leaving 8 bases between the germline ends. CDR1 is KGHSH, CDR2 LQKENI, per germline. This CDR3 is CASSPSRANTEAFF. Here the CDR3 DNA reads TGTGCCAGCTCACCAAGCAGGGCGAACACTGAAGCTTTCTTT. The variable domain in full, completed from reference TRBV18 and TRBJ1-1, reads NAGVMQNPRHLVRRRGQEARLRCSPMKGHSHVYWYRQLPEEGLKFMVYLQKENIIDESGMPKERFSAEFPKEGPSILRIQQVVRGDSAAYFCASSPSRANTEAFFGQGTRLTVV.

The rearrangement uses TRBV4-3 and TRBJ1-6; D perhaps matches TRBD1 (5 bases). The germline gives CDR1 LGHNA, CDR2 YSLEER. The CDR3 consists of 15 residues. The germline V and J ends were trimmed by 0 bases and 9 bases, with 12 bases remaining between them. In DNA form, the CDR3 reads TGCGCCAGCAGCCAAGACTCAGGGTTCGGTTCACCCCTCCACTTT. Amino acid sequence: CASSQDSGFGSPLHF.

This clone was seen once. CDR3 amino acids: CASSTRGHGNQPQHF. For the CDR3, the DNA is TGTGCCAGTAGTACCCGGGGACACGGCAATCAGCCCCAGCATTTT. The J gene is TRBJ1-5, the V gene TRBV19, with D possibly TRBD1 on 6 matching bases. V was cut by 4 bases and J by 2 bases, with 12 bases left in between. The CDR3 length is 15 residues. In germline, CDR1 is LNHDA, CDR2 SQIVND (reference sequence).

The chain employs TRBV24-1 and TRBJ2-5, with unresolved D. The CDR3 has 13 residues. From germline, CDR1 is KGHDR and CDR2 SFDVKD. The V gene lost 3 bases and the J gene lost 1 base, with 5 bases spanning the gap. CDR3 nucleotide sequence: TGTGCCACCAGTGATATGCGCCAAGAGACCCAGTACTTC. It codes for CATSDMRQETQYF.

The J gene is TRBJ1-1, the V gene TRBV7-8, with 8 bases matching TRBD1. Per germline, CDR1 SGHVS and CDR2 FQNEAQ. This CDR3 comprises 12 residues. V lost 8 bases to trimming and J lost 1 base; unmatched junction nucleotides: 0. For the CDR3, the DNA is TGTGCCAGCGGACAGGGGAACACTGAAGCTTTCTTT. It codes for CASGQGNTEAFF.

This chain joins TRBV24-1 and TRBJ2-2, with 9 bases aligning to TRBD1. From germline, CDR1 is KGHDR and CDR2 SFDVKD. The J segment lost 7 bases and the V segment lost 5 bases, leaving 13 bases of the junction unmatched. The CDR3 sequence is 17 residues long. CDR3 region: CATSAPGQGKKGGELFF. The CDR3 DNA reads TGTGCCACCAGTGCCCCTGGACAGGGGAAGAAGGGCGGGGAGCTGTTTTTT.

This chain connects TRBV7-7 to TRBJ1-1; D perhaps matches TRBD1 (5 bases). The CDR3 loop spans 13 amino acids. V was pared by 2 bases and J by 4 bases, with 8 bases between. Germline V gives CDR1 SSHAT, CDR2 FNYEAQ (reference sequence). This CDR3 reads CASSLRRGTEAFF. The CDR3 DNA is TGTGCCAGCAGCTTAAGGAGGGGCACTGAAGCTTTCTTT. The variable domain in full, completed from reference TRBV7-7 and TRBJ1-1, reads GAGVSQSPRYKVTKRGQDVTLRCDPISSHATLYWYQQALGQGPEFLTYFNYEAQPDKSGLPSDRFSAERPEGSISTLTIQRTEQRDSAMYRCASSLRRGTEAFFGQGTRLTVV.

The chain carries TRBV5-5 and TRBJ2-7; D remains unclear. The CDR3 totals 13 residues. Per the germline V gene, CDR1 is SGHKS and CDR2 is YYEKEE (reference sequence). V was pared by 1 base and J by 1 base, with 6 bases between. CDR3 DNA: TGTGCCAGCAGCTTGACAGAGTCCTACGAGCAGTACTTC. It specifies CASSLTESYEQYF.

This clone has a handful of counts. The chain is built from TRBV10-3 and TRBJ2-6, with D tentatively TRBD1 (5 bases). V was trimmed by 3 bases and J by 0 bases, leaving 9 bases between them. This CDR3 has 16 residues. CDR1 is ENHRY and CDR2 is SYGVKD in the germline V gene. CDR3 amino acids: CAISEQAPSGANVLTF. DNA of the CDR3: TGTGCCATCAGTGAACAGGCACCCTCTGGGGCCAACGTCCTGACTTTC.

This chain uses TRBV25-1 with TRBJ2-1, with D possibly TRBD1 on 6 matching bases. Germline lookup yields CDR1 MGHDK and CDR2 SYGVNS. The CDR3 sequence is 14 residues long. Trimming cost V 3 bases and J 4 bases, with 10 bases left between them. The CDR3 here is CASSDRDIYNEQFF. The CDR3 DNA sequence: TGTGCCAGCAGTGACCGGGACATTTACAATGAGCAGTTCTTC.

The chain links TRBV4-2 to TRBJ1-4; 7 bases are a match to TRBD1. Per germline, CDR1 LGHNA and CDR2 YNFKEQ. The ends lost 3 bases at V and 7 bases at J; junction bases unmatched: 20. CDR3 size: 19 residues. The CDR3 DNA follows: TGTGCCAGCAGCCATAGAGGACAGGCCGGGGATCGATTTGGTGAAAAACTGTTTTTT. Encoded protein: CASSHRGQAGDRFGEKLFF.

The V gene is TRBV18, the J gene TRBJ1-2, with a weak D call TRBD1 (5 bases). V lost 3 bases, J lost 3 bases, and 17 bases lay in between. This CDR3 spans 16 amino acids. CDR1 is KGHSH and CDR2 is LQKENI in the germline V gene. As DNA, the CDR3 is TGTGCCAGCTCACCGGCGGCAGGGAGGGAGGACTATGGCTACACCTTC. It encodes CASSPAAGREDYGYTF.